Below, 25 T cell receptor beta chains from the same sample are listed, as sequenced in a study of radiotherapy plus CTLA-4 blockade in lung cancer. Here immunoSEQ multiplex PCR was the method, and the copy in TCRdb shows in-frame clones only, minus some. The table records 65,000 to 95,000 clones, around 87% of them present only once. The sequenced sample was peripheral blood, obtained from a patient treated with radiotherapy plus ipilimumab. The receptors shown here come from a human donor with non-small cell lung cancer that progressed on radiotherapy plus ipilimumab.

This CDR3 reads CASSQTSSHTDTQYF. The CDR3 nucleotides are TGTGCCAGCAGCCAGACTAGCTCCCACACAGATACGCAGTATTTT. The rearrangement links TRBV9 to TRBJ2-3; TRBD2 agrees at 7 bases. Germline V gene lookup returns CDR1 SGDLS and CDR2 YYNGEE. CDR3 length: 15 residues. The V gene end was trimmed by 4 bases and the J gene end by 2 bases; junction bases not matched to a gene: 7.

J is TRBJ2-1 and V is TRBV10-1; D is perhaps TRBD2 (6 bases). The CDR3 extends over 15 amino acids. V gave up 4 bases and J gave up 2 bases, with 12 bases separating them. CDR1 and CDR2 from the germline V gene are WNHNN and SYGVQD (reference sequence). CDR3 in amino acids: CASSVGVAAYNEQFF. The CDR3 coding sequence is TGCGCCAGCAGTGTGGGGGTAGCGGCCTACAATGAGCAGTTCTTC.

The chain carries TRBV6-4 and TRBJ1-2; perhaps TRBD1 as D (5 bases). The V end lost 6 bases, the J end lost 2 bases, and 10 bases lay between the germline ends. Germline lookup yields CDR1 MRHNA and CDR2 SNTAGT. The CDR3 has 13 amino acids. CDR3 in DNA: TGTGCCAGCAGGCAGGGCCTAAACTATGGCTACACCTTC. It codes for CASRQGLNYGYTF.

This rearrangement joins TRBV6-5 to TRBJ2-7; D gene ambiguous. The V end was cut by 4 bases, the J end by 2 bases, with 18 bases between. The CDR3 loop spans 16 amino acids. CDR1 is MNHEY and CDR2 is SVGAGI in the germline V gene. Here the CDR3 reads CASSSWAETPAYEQYF. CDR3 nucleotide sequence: TGTGCCAGCAGTTCCTGGGCAGAAACACCAGCCTACGAGCAGTACTTC.

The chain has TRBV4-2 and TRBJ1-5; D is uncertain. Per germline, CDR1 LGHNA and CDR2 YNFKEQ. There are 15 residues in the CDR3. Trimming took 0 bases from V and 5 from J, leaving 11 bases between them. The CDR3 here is CASSQEAAGYQPQHF. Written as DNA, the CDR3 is TGTGCCAGCAGCCAAGAAGCGGCGGGTTATCAGCCCCAGCATTTT.

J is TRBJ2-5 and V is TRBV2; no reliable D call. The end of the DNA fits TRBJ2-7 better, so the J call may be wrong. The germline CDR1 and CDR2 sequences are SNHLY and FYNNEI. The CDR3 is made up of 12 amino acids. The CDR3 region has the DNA TGTGCCAGCAGGACGGGTTCCTACGAGCAGTACTTC. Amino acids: CASRTGSYEQYF.

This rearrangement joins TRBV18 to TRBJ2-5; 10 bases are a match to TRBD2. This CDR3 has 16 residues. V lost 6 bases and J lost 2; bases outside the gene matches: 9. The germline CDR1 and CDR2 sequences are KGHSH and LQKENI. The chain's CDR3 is CASSPGKLAGQETQYF. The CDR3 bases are TGTGCCAGCTCGCCGGGGAAACTAGCGGGACAAGAGACCCAGTACTTC.

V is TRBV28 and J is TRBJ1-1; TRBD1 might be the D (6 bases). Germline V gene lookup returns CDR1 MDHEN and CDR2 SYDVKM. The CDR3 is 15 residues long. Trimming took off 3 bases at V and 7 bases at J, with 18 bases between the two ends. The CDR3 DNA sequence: TGTGCCAGCAGTTTTGACGACAGGACATACGGTGAAGCTTTCTTT. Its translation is CASSFDDRTYGEAFF.

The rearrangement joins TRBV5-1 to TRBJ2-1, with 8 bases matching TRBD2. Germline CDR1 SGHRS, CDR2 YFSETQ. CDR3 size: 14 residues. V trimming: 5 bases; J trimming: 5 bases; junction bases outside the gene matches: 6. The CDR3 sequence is CASRIGGANNEQFF. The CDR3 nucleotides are TGCGCCAGCAGGATCGGGGGGGCGAACAATGAGCAGTTCTTC.

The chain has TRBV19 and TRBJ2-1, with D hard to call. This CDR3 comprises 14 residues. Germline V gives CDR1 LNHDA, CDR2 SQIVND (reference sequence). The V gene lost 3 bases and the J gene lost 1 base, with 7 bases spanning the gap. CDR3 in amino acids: CASSIYLSYNEQFF. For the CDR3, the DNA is TGTGCCAGTAGTATCTACTTGTCCTACAATGAGCAGTTCTTC.

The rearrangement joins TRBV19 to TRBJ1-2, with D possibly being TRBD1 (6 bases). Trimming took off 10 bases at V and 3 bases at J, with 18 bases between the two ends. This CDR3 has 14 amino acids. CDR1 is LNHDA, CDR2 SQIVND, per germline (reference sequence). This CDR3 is CAKEPGHGYYGYTF. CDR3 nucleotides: TGTGCCAAAGAACCGGGACACGGATACTATGGCTACACCTTC.

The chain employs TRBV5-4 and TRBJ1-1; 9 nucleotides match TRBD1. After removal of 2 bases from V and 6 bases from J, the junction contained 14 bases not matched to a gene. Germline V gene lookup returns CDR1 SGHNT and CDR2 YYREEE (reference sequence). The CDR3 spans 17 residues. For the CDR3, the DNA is TGTGCCAGCAGCTTCCACCGTCCGGGACAGGGAACTTCTGAAGCTTTCTTT. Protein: CASSFHRPGQGTSEAFF.

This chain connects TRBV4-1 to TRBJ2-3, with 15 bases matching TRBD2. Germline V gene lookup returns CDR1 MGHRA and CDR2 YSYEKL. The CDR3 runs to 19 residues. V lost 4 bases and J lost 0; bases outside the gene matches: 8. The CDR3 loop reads CASSPLGLAGGPSTDTQYF. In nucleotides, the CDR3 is TGCGCCAGCAGCCCCCTGGGACTAGCGGGAGGCCCTAGCACAGATACGCAGTATTTT.

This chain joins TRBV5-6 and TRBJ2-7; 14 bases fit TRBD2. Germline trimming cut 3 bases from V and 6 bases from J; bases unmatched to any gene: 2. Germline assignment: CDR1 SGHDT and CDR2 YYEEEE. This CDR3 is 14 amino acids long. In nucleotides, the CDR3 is TGTGCCAGCAGCTCGGGACTAGCGGGAGCCGAGCAGTACTTC. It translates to CASSSGLAGAEQYF.

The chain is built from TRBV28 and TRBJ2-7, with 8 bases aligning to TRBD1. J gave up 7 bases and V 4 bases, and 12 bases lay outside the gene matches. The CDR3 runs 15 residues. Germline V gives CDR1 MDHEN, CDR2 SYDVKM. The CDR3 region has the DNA TGTGCCAGCAGTTCGGTGGGCAGGGGGCTGGAGGAGCAGTACGTC. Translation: CASSSVGRGLEEQYV.

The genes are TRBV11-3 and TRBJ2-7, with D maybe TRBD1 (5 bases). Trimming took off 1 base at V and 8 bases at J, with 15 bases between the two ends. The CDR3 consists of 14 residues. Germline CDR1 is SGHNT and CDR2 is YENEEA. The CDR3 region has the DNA TGTGCCAGCAGCTTAGTGCAGGGCAGGGCTCAGCAGTACGTC. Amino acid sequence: CASSLVQGRAQQYV.

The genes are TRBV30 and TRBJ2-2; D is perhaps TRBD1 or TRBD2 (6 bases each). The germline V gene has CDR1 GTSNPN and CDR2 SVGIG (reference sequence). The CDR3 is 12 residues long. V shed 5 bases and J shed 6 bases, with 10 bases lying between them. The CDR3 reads CAWGGGPGELFF. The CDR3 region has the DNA TGTGCCTGGGGAGGGGGTCCCGGGGAGCTGTTTTTT.

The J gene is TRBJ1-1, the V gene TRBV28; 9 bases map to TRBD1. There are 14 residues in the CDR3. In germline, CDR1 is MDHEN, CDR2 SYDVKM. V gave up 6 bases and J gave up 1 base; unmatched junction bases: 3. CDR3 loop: CASSLQGANTEAFF. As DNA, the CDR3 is TGTGCCAGCAGCCTACAGGGGGCGAACACTGAAGCTTTCTTT.

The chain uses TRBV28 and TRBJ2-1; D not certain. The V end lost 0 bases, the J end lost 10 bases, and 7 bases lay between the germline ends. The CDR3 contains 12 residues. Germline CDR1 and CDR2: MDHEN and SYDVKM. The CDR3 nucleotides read TGTGCCAGCAGTTTATGGTCCAGAGAGCAGTTCTTC. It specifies CASSLWSREQFF.

CDR3 sequence: CASSPAVGEGSNQPQHF. CDR3 coding DNA: TGTGCCAGCAGTCCCGCGGTAGGGGAGGGTAGCAATCAGCCCCAGCATTTT. V gene TRBV28 combines with J gene TRBJ1-5; possible D gene TRBD1, 5 bases. CDR3 length: 17 amino acids. V shed 5 bases and J shed 0 bases, with 17 bases lying between them. The germline gives CDR1 MDHEN, CDR2 SYDVKM. Filled out from reference TRBV28 and TRBJ1-5, the complete variable domain reads DVKVTQSSRYLVKRTGEKVFLECVQDMDHENMFWYRQDPGLGLRLIYFSYDVKMKEKGDIPEGYSVSREKKERFSLILESASTNQTSMYLCASSPAVGEGSNQPQHFGDGTRLSIL.

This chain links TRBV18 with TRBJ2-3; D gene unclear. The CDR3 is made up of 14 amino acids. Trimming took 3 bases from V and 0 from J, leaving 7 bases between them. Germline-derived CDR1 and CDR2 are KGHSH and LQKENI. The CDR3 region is CASSPERSTDTQYF. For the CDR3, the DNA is TGTGCCAGCTCACCTGAAAGAAGCACAGATACGCAGTATTTT.

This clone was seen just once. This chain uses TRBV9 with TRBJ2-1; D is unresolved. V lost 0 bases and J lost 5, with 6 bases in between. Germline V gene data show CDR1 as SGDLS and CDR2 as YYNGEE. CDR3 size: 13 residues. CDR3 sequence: CASSVVPNNEQFF. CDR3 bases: TGTGCCAGCAGCGTAGTGCCCAACAATGAGCAGTTCTTC. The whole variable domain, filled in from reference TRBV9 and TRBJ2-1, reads DSGVTQTPKHLITATGQRVTLRCSPRSGDLSVYWYQQSLDQGLQFLIQYYNGEERAKGNILERFSAQQFPDLHSELNLSSLELGDSALYFCASSVVPNNEQFFGPGTRLTVL.

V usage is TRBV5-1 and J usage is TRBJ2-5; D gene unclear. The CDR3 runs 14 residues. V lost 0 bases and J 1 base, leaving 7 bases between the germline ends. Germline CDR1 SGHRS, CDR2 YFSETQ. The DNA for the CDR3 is TGCGCCAGCAGCTTGGGCACCCTCCAAGAGACCCAGTACTTC. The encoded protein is CASSLGTLQETQYF.

DNA of the CDR3: TGTGCCAGCAGCAGGGGGCTAGCGGACACCGGGGAGCTGTTTTTT. Encoded protein: CASSRGLADTGELFF. The chain carries TRBV7-9 and TRBJ2-2; the D gene could be TRBD1 or TRBD2 (7 bases each). The CDR3 sequence is 15 residues long. V was pared by 5 bases and J by 3 bases, with 13 bases between. Germline V CDR1 and CDR2: SEHNR, FQNEAQ (reference sequence).

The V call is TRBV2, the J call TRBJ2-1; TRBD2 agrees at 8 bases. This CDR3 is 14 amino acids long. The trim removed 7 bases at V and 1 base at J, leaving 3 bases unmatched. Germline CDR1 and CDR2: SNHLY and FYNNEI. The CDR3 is CASTERESYNEQFF. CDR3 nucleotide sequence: TGTGCCAGCACAGAGCGGGAGTCCTACAATGAGCAGTTCTTC.